The rows below give T cell receptor beta chains drawn from one sample of a study of blood T cells in healthy people across ages. TCRdb analysed the 5' RACE reads with MiXCR anew, one entry per CDR3 protein. Of a few hundred thousand distinct CDR3 sequences in the sample, 52% were seen once. The sample comprised blood. These TCRs come from a man aged 55 to 70 in good health. Both conserved end residues are part of each CDR3. A D gene is named only where the DNA matches it firmly. Size tells how often a clone was seen (once, few, many) or the class of an expanded clone, and some rows leave it out.

TRBV12-3/TRBV12-4	-	TRBJ2-3	TRBD1	CASSLDREALADTQYF	TGTGCCAGCAGCCTTGACAGGGAAGCCCTCGCAGATACGCAGTATTTT
TRBV5-1	-	TRBJ2-3	-	CASQRGGSTDTQYF	TGCGCCAGCCAAAGGGGTGGGAGCACAGATACGCAGTATTTT
TRBV27	-	TRBJ1-1	-	CASSKIMDTEAFF	TGTGCCAGCAGCAAAATCATGGACACTGAAGCTTTCTTT
TRBV20-1	-	TRBJ1-1	TRBD1	CSAKQGGNTEAFF	TGCAGTGCCAAACAGGGGGGGAACACTGAAGCTTTCTTT
TRBV29-1	many	TRBJ2-6	TRBD1	CSVRDRPGSGANVLTF	TGCAGCGTCCGGGACAGACCTGGCTCTGGGGCCAACGTCCTGACTTTC
TRBV2	-	TRBJ2-7	TRBD1	CASRRRQGGDNEQYF	TGTGCCAGCCGCCGAAGACAGGGTGGAGACAATGAGCAGTACTTC
TRBV28	-	TRBJ2-7	-	CASSQGGDSYEQYF	TGTGCCAGCTCTCAGGGGGGTGACTCCTACGAGCAGTACTTC
TRBV11-1	-	TRBJ1-1	-	CASSFRAPMSDTEAFF	TGTGCCAGCAGCTTTAGGGCCCCAATGTCGGACACTGAAGCTTTCTTT
TRBV20-1	-	TRBJ2-1	-	CSARDAQGWADEQFF	TGCAGTGCTAGAGATGCTCAGGGTTGGGCGGATGAGCAGTTCTTC
TRBV29-1	few	TRBJ2-1	-	CSVEVGEQFF	TGCAGCGTTGAGGTCGGGGAGCAGTTCTTC
TRBV4-3	-	TRBJ2-6	-	CASSQQRGAGANVMTF	TGCGCCAGCAGCCAACAGAGGGGGGCTGGGGCCAACGTCATGACTTTC
TRBV6-2/TRBV6-3	-	TRBJ1-2	TRBD1	CASSRTGEEGYTF	TGTGCCAGCAGTAGAACAGGGGAGGAAGGCTACACCTTC
TRBV28	-	TRBJ2-7	-	CASCYSRDISYEQYF	TGTGCCAGCTGTTACTCCCGGGACATCTCCTACGAGCAGTACTTC
TRBV11-2	-	TRBJ2-7	-	CASSVALGGTEQYF	TGTGCCAGCAGCGTAGCCCTGGGGGGTACTGAGCAGTACTTC
TRBV11-1	-	TRBJ2-3	-	CASSNGPDRFTDTQYF	TGTGCCAGCAGCAACGGGCCTGATCGATTCACAGATACGCAGTATTTT
TRBV18	-	TRBJ2-3	-	CASSPHDTDTQYF	TGTGCCAGCTCACCCCACGACACAGATACGCAGTATTTT
TRBV7-2	-	TRBJ2-1	TRBD1	CAGSQQGDEQFF	TGTGCCGGCAGCCAGCAGGGGGATGAGCAGTTCTTC
TRBV12-5	-	TRBJ2-6	-	CASGLSEAGANVLTF	TGTGCTAGTGGTTTGAGTGAGGCTGGGGCCAACGTCCTGACTTTC
TRBV5-1	few	TRBJ2-3	TRBD2	CASSLASGSLHTQYF	TGCGCCAGCAGCTTGGCTAGCGGGAGTTTACATACGCAGTATTTT
TRBV5-1	-	TRBJ1-2	TRBD1	CASRPDRGIYGYTF	TGCGCCAGCAGACCGGACAGGGGTATCTATGGCTACACCTTC
TRBV6-2/TRBV6-3	few	TRBJ2-7	-	CASSGVGVRGEQYF	TGTGCCAGCAGTGGGGTTGGGGTCCGCGGCGAGCAGTACTTC
TRBV6-2/TRBV6-3	-	TRBJ2-7	-	CASSYPSGHSSYEQYF	TGTGCCAGCAGTTACCCTTCGGGACACAGCTCCTACGAGCAGTACTTC
TRBV2	once	TRBJ1-6	TRBD1	CASSARGPVNSPLHF	TGTGCCAGCAGTGCCAGGGGGCCAGTAAATTCACCCCTCCACTTT
TRBV5-1	many	TRBJ2-3	-	CASSLETVTDTQYF	TGCGCCAGCAGCCTAGAGACAGTTACAGATACGCAGTATTTT
TRBV7-2	many	TRBJ2-1	TRBD2	CASTLKGLAVVSHEQFF	TGTGCCAGCACCTTAAAGGGGCTAGCGGTTGTGTCCCATGAGCAGTTCTTC
TRBV18	-	TRBJ2-2	-	CASSPQRTQPSGELFF	TGTGCCAGCTCACCACAAAGGACCCAGCCCTCCGGGGAGCTGTTTTTT
TRBV24-1	-	TRBJ1-1	-	CATSDTDGNTEAFF	TGTGCCACCAGTGACACGGACGGGAACACTGAAGCTTTCTTT
TRBV5-6	few	TRBJ2-5	TRBD1	CASSLQGAEEQYF	TGTGCCAGCAGCTTGCAGGGGGCGGAAGAGCAGTACTTC
TRBV28	-	TRBJ2-7	-	CASRLRYEQYF	TGTGCCAGCAGGTTGAGGTACGAGCAGTACTTC
TRBV30	-	TRBJ2-1	-	CAGRGGSDEQFF	TGTGCCGGGAGGGGGGGTTCCGATGAGCAGTTCTTC
TRBV12-5	-	TRBJ2-7	-	CASGLDQGTGQYF	TGTGCTAGTGGTTTGGACCAAGGGACTGGGCAGTACTTC
TRBV12-3/TRBV12-4	-	TRBJ2-2	-	CASSLVGGRTGELFF	TGTGCCAGCAGTTTAGTCGGGGGGCGAACCGGGGAGCTGTTTTTT
TRBV5-1	-	TRBJ2-1	TRBD2	CASSKSGGQENEQFF	TGCGCCAGCAGCAAGAGCGGGGGGCAGGAGAATGAGCAGTTCTTC
TRBV28	once	TRBJ2-4	TRBD2	CASSKGGPQNIQYF	TGTGCCAGCAGCAAGGGAGGGCCGCAAAACATTCAGTACTTC
TRBV3-1	once	TRBJ2-2	TRBD2	CASSPGRLAGGPRMNTGELFF	TGTGCCAGCAGCCCCGGCAGACTAGCGGGGGGGCCGAGAATGAACACCGGGGAGCTGTTTTTT
TRBV20-1	few	TRBJ2-5	TRBD2	CSALRGGGGAETQYF	TGCAGTGCTCTCAGGGGTGGCGGGGGGGCCGAGACCCAGTACTTC
TRBV13	-	TRBJ2-3	-	CASALGRGPTDTQYF	TGTGCCAGCGCCCTGGGGCGGGGGCCCACAGATACGCAGTATTTT
TRBV6-6	-	TRBJ1-1	-	CASRGRGNTEAFF	TGTGCCAGCCGGGGGCGGGGGAACACTGAAGCTTTCTTT
TRBV15	few	TRBJ2-5	-	CATSRDGAETQYF	TGTGCCACCAGCAGAGATGGGGCGGAGACCCAGTACTTC
TRBV5-1	-	TRBJ1-1	-	CASSVAQGRGAFF	TGCGCCAGCAGCGTGGCCCAGGGCCGGGGAGCTTTCTTT
TRBV2	-	TRBJ2-5	TRBD2	CASSEDGGGLGTQYF	TGTGCCAGCAGTGAAGATGGCGGGGGGCTAGGGACCCAGTACTTC
TRBV10-3	once	TRBJ2-5	-	CAIGAGADQETQYF	TGTGCCATCGGAGCAGGTGCTGACCAAGAGACCCAGTACTTC
TRBV6-2/TRBV6-3	-	TRBJ2-7	-	CASSSPAGATYEQYF	TGTGCCAGCAGTTCCCCCGCGGGGGCAACCTACGAGCAGTACTTC
TRBV3-1	once	TRBJ2-7	-	CASSQVRTAGEQYF	TGTGCCAGCAGCCAAGTTAGGACGGCGGGCGAGCAGTACTTC
TRBV4-3	-	TRBJ1-2	-	CASSQGPTRGYTF	TGCGCCAGCAGCCAAGGACCGACCCGGGGCTACACCTTC
TRBV20-1	-	TRBJ2-1	TRBD2	CSAREGGLEQFF	TGCAGTGCTAGAGAGGGAGGGCTTGAGCAGTTCTTC
TRBV20-1	few	TRBJ1-5	TRBD1	CSARETGGKPQHF	TGCAGTGCTAGAGAGACAGGGGGCAAGCCCCAGCATTTT
TRBV30	-	TRBJ2-7	-	CAWATGRGEQYF	TGTGCCTGGGCCACCGGCCGGGGCGAGCAGTACTTC
TRBV7-9	-	TRBJ2-7	-	CATSSGVYSEQYF	TGTGCCACCAGTTCGGGGGTATACAGCGAGCAGTACTTC
TRBV6-1	few	TRBJ1-2	-	CASSEAGYGYTF	TGTGCCAGCAGTGAAGCAGGGTATGGCTACACCTTC
TRBV29-1	few	TRBJ1-2	TRBD1	CSVGQGKNYGYTF	TGCAGCGTGGGACAGGGGAAAAACTATGGCTACACCTTC
TRBV6-5	-	TRBJ2-1	-	CASSYSRVGYNEQFF	TGTGCCAGCAGTTACTCTCGGGTAGGGTACAATGAGCAGTTCTTC
TRBV6-6	few	TRBJ2-7	-	CASSYSLRSEQYF	TGTGCCAGCAGTTACTCGCTCAGGTCCGAGCAGTACTTC
TRBV28	many	TRBJ1-1	-	CASSLIQRNTEAFF	TGTGCCAGCAGTTTAATCCAGCGGAACACTGAAGCTTTCTTT
TRBV20-1	many	TRBJ2-7	TRBD2	CSARRGGTEQYF	TGCAGTGCAAGACGGGGGGGTACCGAGCAGTACTTC
TRBV7-8	once	TRBJ1-2	-	CASSPRRGSNYGYTF	TGTGCCAGCAGCCCCCGTCGGGGTTCCAACTATGGCTACACCTTC
TRBV20-1	-	TRBJ2-7	-	CSAPKGYEQYF	TGCAGTGCCCCCAAGGGCTACGAGCAGTACTTC
TRBV12-5	-	TRBJ2-3	TRBD2	CASGFGLAGRSDTQYF	TGTGCTAGTGGTTTCGGGCTAGCGGGAAGATCAGATACGCAGTATTTT
TRBV28	-	TRBJ2-7	-	CASSPDGPFYEQYF	TGTGCCAGCAGTCCGGACGGGCCTTTTTACGAGCAGTACTTC
TRBV28	few	TRBJ2-1	TRBD1	CASGTAYNEQFF	TGTGCCAGCGGGACAGCTTACAATGAGCAGTTCTTC